This T cell receptor (beta chain) is from a study of shared clonotypes between healthy human individuals. Looking at the study overall: The donor group consisted of a couple of women and a few men, aged 18 to 49.

Overall study findings and caveats: Four donors shared roughly 5% of their naive CD4 clonotypes. Deeper or shallower sequencing was expected to change how clonotypes are shared among donors.

Every subset had its genomic DNA shared out evenly among several immunoSEQ plates. The table came from immunoSEQ multiplex PCR; TCRdb's copy has only in-frame clones and leaves some out. This sample yields more than 550,000 clones, of which 92% are seen a single time; 24% belongs to the top ten. Naivety among CD8 cells was defined by CD45RO negativity and positive CCR7 selection, thereby excluding terminally differentiated effector memory CD45RA+ cells. V lost 4 bases, J lost 1 base, and 13 bases lay in between. The CDR3 has 15 amino acids. In germline, CDR1 is MDHEN, CDR2 SYDVKM. A word on this clone: Antigen unknown.

Sequencing used naive CD8+ T cells sorted from blood. V usage is TRBV28 and J usage is TRBJ1-2; the D is unclear. The clonotype originates from a man aged 25 to 40 in good health. The CDR3 DNA is TGTGCCAGCAGTTCCATAGGAACAATTAACTATGGCTACACCTTC. This sequence encodes CASSSIGTINYGYTF.